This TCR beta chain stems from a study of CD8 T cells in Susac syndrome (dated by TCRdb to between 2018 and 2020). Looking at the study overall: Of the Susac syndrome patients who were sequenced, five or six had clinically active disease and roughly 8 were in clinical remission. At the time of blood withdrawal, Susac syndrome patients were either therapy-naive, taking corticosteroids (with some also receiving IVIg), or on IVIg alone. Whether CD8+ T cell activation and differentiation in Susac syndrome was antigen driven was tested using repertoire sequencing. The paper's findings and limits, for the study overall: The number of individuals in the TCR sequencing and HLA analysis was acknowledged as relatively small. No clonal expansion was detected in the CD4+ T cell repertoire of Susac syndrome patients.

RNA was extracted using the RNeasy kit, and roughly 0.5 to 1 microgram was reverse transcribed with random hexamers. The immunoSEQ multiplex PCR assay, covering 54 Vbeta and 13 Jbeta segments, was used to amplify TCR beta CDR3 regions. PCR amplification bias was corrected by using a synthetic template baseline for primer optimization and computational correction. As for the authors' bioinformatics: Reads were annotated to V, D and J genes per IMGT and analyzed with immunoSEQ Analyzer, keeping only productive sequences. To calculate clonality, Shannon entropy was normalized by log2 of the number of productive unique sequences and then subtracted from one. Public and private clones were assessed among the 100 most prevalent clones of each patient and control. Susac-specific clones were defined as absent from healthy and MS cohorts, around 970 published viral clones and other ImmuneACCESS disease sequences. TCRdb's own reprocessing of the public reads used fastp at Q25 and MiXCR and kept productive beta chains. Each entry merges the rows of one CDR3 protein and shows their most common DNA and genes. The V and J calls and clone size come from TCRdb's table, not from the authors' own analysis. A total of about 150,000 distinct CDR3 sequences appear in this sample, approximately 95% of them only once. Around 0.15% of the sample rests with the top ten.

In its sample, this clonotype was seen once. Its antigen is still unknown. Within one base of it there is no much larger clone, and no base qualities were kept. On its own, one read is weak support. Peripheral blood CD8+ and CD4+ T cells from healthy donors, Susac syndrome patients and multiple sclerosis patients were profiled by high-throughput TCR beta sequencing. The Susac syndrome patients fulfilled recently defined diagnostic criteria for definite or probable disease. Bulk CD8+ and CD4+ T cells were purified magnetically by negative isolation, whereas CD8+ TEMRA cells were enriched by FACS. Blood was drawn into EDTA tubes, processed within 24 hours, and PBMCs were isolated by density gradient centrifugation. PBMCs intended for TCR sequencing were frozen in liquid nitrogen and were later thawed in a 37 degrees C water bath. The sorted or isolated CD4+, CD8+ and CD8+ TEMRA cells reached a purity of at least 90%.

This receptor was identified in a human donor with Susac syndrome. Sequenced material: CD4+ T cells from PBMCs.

The CDR3 is CSASEDWSQPQHF. The nucleotide sequence reads as follows: TGCAGTGCTAGTGAGGACTGGAGCCAGCCCCAGCATTTT. The sequence joins TRBV20-1 to TRBJ1-5; no D gene can be assigned with confidence. Per the germline V gene (reference sequence), DFQATT is the CDR1 and SNEGSKA is the CDR2. Its CDR3 holds 13 amino acids, cysteine through phenylalanine. CDR3 DNA is the only sequence kept; it has 39 bases, read in frame from the first base. The V and J ends are trimmed by 3 bases and 7 bases, leaving 13 bases between them.